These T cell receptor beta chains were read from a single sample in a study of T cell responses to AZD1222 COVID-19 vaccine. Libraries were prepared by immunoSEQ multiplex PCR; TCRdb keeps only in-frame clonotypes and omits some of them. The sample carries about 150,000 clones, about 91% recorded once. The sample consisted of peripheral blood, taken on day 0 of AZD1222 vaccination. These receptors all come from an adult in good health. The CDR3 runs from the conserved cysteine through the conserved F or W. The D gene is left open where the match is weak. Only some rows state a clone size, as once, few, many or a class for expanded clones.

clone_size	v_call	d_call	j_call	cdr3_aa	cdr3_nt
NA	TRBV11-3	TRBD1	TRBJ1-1	CASSLGDRGQLANTEAFF	TGTGCCAGCAGCTTAGGTGACAGGGGGCAACTTGCGAACACTGAAGCTTTCTTT
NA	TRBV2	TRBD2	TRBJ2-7	CAGWSGRPTYEQYF	TGTGCCGGTTGGAGCGGGAGGCCTACCTACGAGCAGTACTTC
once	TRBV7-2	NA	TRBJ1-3	CASSFLRSSGNTIYF	TGTGCCAGCAGCTTCTTACGCAGCTCTGGAAACACCATATATTTT
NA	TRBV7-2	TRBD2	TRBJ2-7	CASSLGLAGVEQYF	TGTGCCAGCAGCTTAGGACTAGCGGGAGTCGAGCAGTACTTC
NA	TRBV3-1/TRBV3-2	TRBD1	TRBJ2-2	CASSLRAKRDRANTGELFF	TGTGCCAGCAGCCTCAGGGCGAAAAGGGACAGGGCTAACACCGGGGAGCTGTTTTTT
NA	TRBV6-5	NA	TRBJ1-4	CASSNLGTRLFF	TGTGCCAGCAGCAACCTCGGGACACGACTGTTTTTT
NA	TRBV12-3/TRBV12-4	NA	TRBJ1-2	CASSLAREYGYTF	TGTGCCAGCAGTTTGGCTAGGGAATACGGCTACACCTTC
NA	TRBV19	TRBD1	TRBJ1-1	CASSDRGRGTEAFF	TGTGCCAGTAGCGACAGGGGACGGGGAACTGAAGCTTTCTTT
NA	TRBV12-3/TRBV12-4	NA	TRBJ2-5	CASSPVGRETQYF	TGTGCCAGCAGTCCTGTAGGCAGAGAGACCCAGTACTTC
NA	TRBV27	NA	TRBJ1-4	CASSRLGEKLFF	TGTGCCAGCAGTCGCCTAGGTGAAAAACTGTTTTTT
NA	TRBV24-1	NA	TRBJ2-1	CATSDPGRGNEQFF	TGTGCCACCAGTGATCCCGGCAGGGGAAATGAGCAGTTCTTC
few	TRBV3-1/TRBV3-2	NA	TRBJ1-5	CASSQDSTGNQPQHF	TGTGCCAGCAGCCAAGATTCGACAGGCAATCAGCCCCAGCATTTT
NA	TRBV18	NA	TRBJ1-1	CASSFLDSSGGAFF	TGTGCCAGCTCTTTCCTGGACAGCTCCGGTGGGGCTTTCTTT
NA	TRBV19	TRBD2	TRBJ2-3	CASSIDGLAGGKITQYF	TGTGCCAGTAGTATAGACGGACTAGCGGGAGGCAAGATAACGCAGTATTTT
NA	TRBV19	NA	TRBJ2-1	CASSTSSYNEQFF	TGTGCCAGTAGTACCAGCTCCTACAATGAGCAGTTCTTC
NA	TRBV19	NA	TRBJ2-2	CASSIARTTNTGELFF	TGTGCCAGTAGTATCGCCCGGACTACTAACACCGGGGAGCTGTTTTTT
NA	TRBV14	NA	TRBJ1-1	CASTSLGNTEAFF	TGTGCCAGCACCTCCCTGGGGAACACTGAAGCTTTCTTT
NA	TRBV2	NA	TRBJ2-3	CASSHPRWGISTDTQYF	TGTGCCAGCAGCCACCCCCGGTGGGGCATTAGCACAGATACGCAGTATTTT
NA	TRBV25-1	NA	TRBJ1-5	CASSDTGKGWPQHF	TGTGCCAGCAGTGACACAGGGAAAGGGTGGCCCCAGCATTTT
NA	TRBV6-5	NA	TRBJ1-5	CASSFRAYSNQPQHF	TGTGCCAGCAGTTTCAGGGCTTATAGCAATCAGCCCCAGCATTTT
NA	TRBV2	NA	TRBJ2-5	CASMYQETQYF	TGTGCCAGTATGTACCAAGAGACCCAGTACTTC
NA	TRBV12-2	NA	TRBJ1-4	CASRLDSGKIEKLFF	TGTGCAAGTCGCTTAGACTCAGGGAAGATTGAAAAACTGTTTTTT
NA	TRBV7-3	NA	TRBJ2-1	CASSPRPSYNEQFF	TGTGCCAGCAGCCCCCGGCCATCCTACAATGAGCAGTTCTTC
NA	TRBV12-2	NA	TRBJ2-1	CASRLAAGQSPDYNEQFF	TGTGCAAGTCGCTTAGCAGCGGGACAGAGCCCCGATTACAATGAGCAGTTCTTC
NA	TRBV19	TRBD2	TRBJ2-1	CASSMSSGNYNEQFF	TGTGCCAGTAGTATGTCTAGCGGGAACTACAATGAGCAGTTCTTC
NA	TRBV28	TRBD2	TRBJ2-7	CASSFPQSGSSYEQYF	TGTGCCAGCAGTTTCCCCCAAAGCGGGAGCTCCTACGAGCAGTACTTC
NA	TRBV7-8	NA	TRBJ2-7	CASSPLGIDPYEQYF	TGTGCCAGCAGCCCCCTCGGGATTGATCCGTACGAGCAGTACTTC
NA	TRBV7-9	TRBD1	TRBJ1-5	CASSPGTGGQPQHF	TGTGCCAGCAGCCCCGGGACAGGCGGTCAGCCCCAGCATTTT
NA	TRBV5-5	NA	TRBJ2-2	CASSQWVGELFF	TGTGCCAGCAGCCAATGGGTGGGGGAGCTGTTTTTT
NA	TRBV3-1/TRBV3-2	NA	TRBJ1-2	CASSARGLYGYTF	TGTGCCAGCAGCGCCAGGGGACTCTATGGCTACACCTTC